This entry concerns a single TCR beta chain. The sample is drawn from a study of blood T cell repertoires in COVID-19. Study at large: Material from acute and convalescent COVID-19 was sourced from the United States, Italy and Spain. PBMCs, B-cell-depleted T cells, or T cells provided the cDNA or gDNA that made up the material.

Authors' analysis steps: Using reference gene primer amplification, nucleated cell counts were estimated. Clones were read by immunoSEQ multiplex PCR, and TCRdb kept only the in-frame ones, dropping some. The DNA gave D and trimming, while V, J and clone size come from that table. The sample has 400,000 or so clones, 70% to 90% seen once. The CDR3 extends over 16 amino acids. Trimming took 0 bases from V and 1 from J, leaving 12 bases between them. Per germline, CDR1 LNHNV and CDR2 YYDKDF (reference sequence). Material for sequencing was peripheral blood. This receptor was identified in a human donor in a cohort sampled during active COVID-19. The chain has TRBV15 and TRBJ2-5; D is uncertain. The CDR3 DNA follows: TGTGCCACCAGCAGAGATCGCATGGCCTTCCAAGAGACCCAGTACTTC. Amino acid sequence: CATSRDRMAFQETQYF. Complete variable domain (other parts from reference TRBV15 and TRBJ2-5): DAMVIQNPRYQVTQFGKPVTLSCSQTLNHNVMYWYQQKSSQAPKLLFHYYDKDFNNEADTPDNFQSRRPNTSFCFLDIRSPGLGDTAMYLCATSRDRMAFQETQYFGPGTRLLVL.